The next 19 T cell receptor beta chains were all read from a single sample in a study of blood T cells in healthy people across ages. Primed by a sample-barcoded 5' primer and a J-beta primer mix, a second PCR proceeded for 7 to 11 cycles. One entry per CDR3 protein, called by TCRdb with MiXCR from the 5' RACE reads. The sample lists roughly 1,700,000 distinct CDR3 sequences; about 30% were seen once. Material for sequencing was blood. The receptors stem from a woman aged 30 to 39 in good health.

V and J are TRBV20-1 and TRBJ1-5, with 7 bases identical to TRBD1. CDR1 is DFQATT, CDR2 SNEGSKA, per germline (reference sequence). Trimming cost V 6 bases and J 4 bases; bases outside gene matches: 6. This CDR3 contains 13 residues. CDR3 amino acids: CSALRDRNQPQHF. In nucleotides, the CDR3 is TGCAGTGCCCTCCGGGACAGAAATCAGCCCCAGCATTTT.

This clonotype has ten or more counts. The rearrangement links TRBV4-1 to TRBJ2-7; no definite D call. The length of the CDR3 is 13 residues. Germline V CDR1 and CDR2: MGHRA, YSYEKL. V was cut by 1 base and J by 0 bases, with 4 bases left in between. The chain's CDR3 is CASSQVGSYEQYF. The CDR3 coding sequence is TGCGCCAGCAGCCAAGTAGGCTCCTACGAGCAGTACTTC.

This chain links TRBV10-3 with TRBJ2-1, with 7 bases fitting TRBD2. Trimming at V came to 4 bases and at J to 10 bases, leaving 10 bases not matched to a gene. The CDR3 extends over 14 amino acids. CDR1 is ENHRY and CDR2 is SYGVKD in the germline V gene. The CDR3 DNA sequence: TGTGCCATCAGTGTCCGGGGGGAAGGCCAAGAGCAGTTCTTC. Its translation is CAISVRGEGQEQFF.

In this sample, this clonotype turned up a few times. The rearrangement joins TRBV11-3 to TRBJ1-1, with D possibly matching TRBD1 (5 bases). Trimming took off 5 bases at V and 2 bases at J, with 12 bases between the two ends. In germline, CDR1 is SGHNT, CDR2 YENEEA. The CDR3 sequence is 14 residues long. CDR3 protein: CASSAQGRNTEAFF. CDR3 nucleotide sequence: TGTGCCAGCAGCGCCCAGGGCCGTAACACTGAAGCTTTCTTT.

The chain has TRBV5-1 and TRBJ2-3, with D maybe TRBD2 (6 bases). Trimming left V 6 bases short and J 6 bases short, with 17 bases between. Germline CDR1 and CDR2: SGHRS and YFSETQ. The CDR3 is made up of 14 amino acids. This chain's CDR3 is CASNRDLPIDTQYF. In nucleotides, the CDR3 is TGCGCCAGCAACCGGGACTTACCAATTGATACGCAGTATTTT.

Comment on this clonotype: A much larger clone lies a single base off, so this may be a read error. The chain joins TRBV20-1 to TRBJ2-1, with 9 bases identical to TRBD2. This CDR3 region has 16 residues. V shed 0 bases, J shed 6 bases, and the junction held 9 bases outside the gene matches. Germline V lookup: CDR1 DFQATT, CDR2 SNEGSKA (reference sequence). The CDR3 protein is CSARDLLAGSLNEQFF. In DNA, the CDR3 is TGCAGTGCTAGAGATCTGCTAGCGGGGAGTCTCAATGAGCAGTTCTTC.

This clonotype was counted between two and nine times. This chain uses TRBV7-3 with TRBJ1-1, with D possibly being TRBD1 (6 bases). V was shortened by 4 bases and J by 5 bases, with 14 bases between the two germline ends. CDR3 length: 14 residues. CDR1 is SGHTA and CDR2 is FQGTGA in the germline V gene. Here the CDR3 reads CASSSTGQGTEAFF. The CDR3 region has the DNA TGTGCCAGCAGCTCAACAGGGCAAGGAACTGAAGCTTTCTTT.

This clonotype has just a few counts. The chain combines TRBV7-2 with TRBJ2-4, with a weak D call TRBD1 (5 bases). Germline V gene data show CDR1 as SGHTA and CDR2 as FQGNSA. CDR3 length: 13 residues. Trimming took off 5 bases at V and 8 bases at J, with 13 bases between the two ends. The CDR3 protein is CASSQSTGDIQYF. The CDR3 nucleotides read TGTGCCAGCAGCCAATCCACAGGTGACATTCAGTACTTC.

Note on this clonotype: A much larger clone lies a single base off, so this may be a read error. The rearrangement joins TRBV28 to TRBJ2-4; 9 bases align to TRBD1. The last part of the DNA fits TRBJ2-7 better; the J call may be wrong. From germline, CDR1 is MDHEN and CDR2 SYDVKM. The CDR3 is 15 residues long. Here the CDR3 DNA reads TGTGCCAGTTGTCCCTCCGGGACAGGGAGTAACGAGCAGTACTTC. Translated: CASCPSGTGSNEQYF.

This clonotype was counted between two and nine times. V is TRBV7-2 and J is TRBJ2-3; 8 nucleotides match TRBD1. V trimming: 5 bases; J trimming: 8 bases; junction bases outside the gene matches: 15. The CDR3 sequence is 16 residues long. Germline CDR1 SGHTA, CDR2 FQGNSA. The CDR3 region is CASSVEGQAPQGTQYF. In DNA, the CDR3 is TGTGCCAGCAGCGTAGAGGGACAGGCCCCTCAGGGTACGCAGTATTTT.

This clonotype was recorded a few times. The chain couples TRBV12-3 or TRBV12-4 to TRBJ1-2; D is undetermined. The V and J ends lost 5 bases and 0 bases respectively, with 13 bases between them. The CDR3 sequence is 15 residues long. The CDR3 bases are TGTGCCAGCAGTCGAGGGCGAGGTACTAACTATGGCTACACCTTC. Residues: CASSRGRGTNYGYTF.

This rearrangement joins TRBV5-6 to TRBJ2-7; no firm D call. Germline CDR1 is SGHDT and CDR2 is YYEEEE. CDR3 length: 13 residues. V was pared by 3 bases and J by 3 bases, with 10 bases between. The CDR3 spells CASSSRPGYEQYF. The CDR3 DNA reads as TGTGCCAGCAGCTCCCGTCCCGGCTACGAGCAGTACTTC. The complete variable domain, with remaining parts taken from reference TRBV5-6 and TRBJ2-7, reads DAGVTQSPTHLIKTRGQQVTLRCSPKSGHDTVSWYQQALGQGPQFIFQYYEEEERQRGNFPDRFSGHQFPNYSSELNVNALLLGDSALYLCASSSRPGYEQYFGPGTRLTVT.

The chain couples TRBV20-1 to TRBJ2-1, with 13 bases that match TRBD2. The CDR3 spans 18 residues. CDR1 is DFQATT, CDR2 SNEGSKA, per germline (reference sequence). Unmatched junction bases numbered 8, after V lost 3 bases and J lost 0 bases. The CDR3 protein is CSASATSGRILSYNEQFF. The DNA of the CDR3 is TGCAGTGCTAGTGCGACTAGCGGGAGGATTCTCTCCTACAATGAGCAGTTCTTC.

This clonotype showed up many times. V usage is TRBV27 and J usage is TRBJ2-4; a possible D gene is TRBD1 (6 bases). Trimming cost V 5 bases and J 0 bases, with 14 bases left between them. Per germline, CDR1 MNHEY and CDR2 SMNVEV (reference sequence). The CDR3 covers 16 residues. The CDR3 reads CASSRTGHLAKNIQYF. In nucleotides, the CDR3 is TGTGCCAGCAGTCGTACAGGGCACTTAGCCAAAAACATTCAGTACTTC.

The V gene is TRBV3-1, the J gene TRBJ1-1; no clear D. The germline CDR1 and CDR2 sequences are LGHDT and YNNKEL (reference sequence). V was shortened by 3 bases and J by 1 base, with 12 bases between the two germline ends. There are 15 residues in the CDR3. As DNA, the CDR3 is TGTGCCAGCAGCCATGGAGGGATCCGGAACACTGAAGCTTTCTTT. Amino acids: CASSHGGIRNTEAFF. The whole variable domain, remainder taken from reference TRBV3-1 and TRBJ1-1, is DTAVSQTPKYLVTQMGNDKSIKCEQNLGHDTMYWYKQDSKKFLKIMFSYNNKELIINETVPNRFSPKSPDKAHLNLHINSLELGDSAVYFCASSHGGIRNTEAFFGQGTRLTVV.

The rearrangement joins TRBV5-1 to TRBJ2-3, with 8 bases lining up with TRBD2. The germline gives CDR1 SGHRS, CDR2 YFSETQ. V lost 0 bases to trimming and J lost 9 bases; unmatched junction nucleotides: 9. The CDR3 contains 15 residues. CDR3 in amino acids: CASSLAELAVGTQYF. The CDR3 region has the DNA TGCGCCAGCAGCTTGGCCGAACTAGCGGTCGGGACGCAGTATTTT.

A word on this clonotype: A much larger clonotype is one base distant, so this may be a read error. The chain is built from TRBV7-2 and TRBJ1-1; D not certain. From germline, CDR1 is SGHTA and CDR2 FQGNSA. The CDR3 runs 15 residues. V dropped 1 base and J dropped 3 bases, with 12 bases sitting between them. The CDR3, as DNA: TGTGCCAGCAGCTTAGAACGGGGAACTCACACTGAAGCTTTCTTT. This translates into CASSLERGTHTEAFF.

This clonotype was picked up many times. The CDR3, as DNA: TGTGCCAGCAGCTTATCGGGCGCAGCAGATACGCAGTATTTT. Protein product: CASSLSGAADTQYF. The V gene is TRBV7-2, the J gene TRBJ2-3; D uncertain. Germline V gene lookup returns CDR1 SGHTA and CDR2 FQGNSA. The V gene lost 2 bases and the J gene lost 4 bases, with 10 bases spanning the gap. This CDR3 spans 14 amino acids.

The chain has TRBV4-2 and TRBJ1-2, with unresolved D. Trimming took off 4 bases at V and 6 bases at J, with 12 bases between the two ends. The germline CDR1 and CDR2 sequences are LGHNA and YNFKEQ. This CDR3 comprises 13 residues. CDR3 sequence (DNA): TGTGCCAGCAGCCCTCAAGTACGTGATGGCTACACCTTC. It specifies CASSPQVRDGYTF.